Shown below are 2 T cell receptor beta chains from a single sample sequenced in a study of blood T cell repertoires in COVID-19. TCRdb keeps only in-frame clones here, not all; method: immunoSEQ multiplex PCR. This sample has 30,000 to 40,000 clones, with over 75% found just once. The sequencing input was peripheral blood. The source is a man aged 80 or over with active or convalescent COVID-19.

This clone was detected only once. The V call is TRBV30, the J call TRBJ2-5; 7 bases align to TRBD1. The CDR3 runs to 14 residues. The germline gives CDR1 GTSNPN, CDR2 SVGIG (reference sequence). With 4 bases clipped from V and 5 bases from J, the junction kept 10 bases outside the gene matches. CDR3 protein: CAWTWTGTRETQYF. The CDR3 DNA follows: TGTGCCTGGACCTGGACAGGTACCCGGGAGACCCAGTACTTC.

V and J are TRBV10-3 and TRBJ2-7, with D tentatively TRBD2 (5 bases). This CDR3 region has 13 residues. From germline, CDR1 is ENHRY and CDR2 SYGVKD. For the CDR3, the DNA is TGTGCTGCCGGCGGGCGGATCTCCTACGAGCAGTACTTC. This sequence encodes CAAGGRISYEQYF.